Listed here are 25 T cell receptor beta chains from one sample, sequenced in a study of cytomegalovirus exposure and HLA in healthy donors. The primer mix had 60 Vbeta and 13 Jbeta primers. TCRdb keeps only in-frame clones here, not all; method: immunoSEQ multiplex PCR. This sample has more than 100,000 clones, with around 82% found just once. The sequenced sample consisted of PBMCs. The receptors derive from a young woman in good health and CMV-seropositive.

The CDR3 loop reads CASSVSGTSSYEQYF. CDR3 DNA: TGTGCCAGCAGCGTCTCCGGGACTAGCTCCTACGAGCAGTACTTC. This chain connects TRBV9 to TRBJ2-7; 8 positions match TRBD2. CDR1 and CDR2 from the germline V gene are SGDLS and YYNGEE. The junction had 4 bases not matched to a gene; V was cut back by 2 bases and J by 0 bases. The CDR3 consists of 15 residues.

The V and J genes are TRBV5-6 and TRBJ2-7, with 7 bases aligning to TRBD1. The germline V gene has CDR1 SGHDT and CDR2 YYEEEE. The CDR3 has 13 residues. Losses at the gene ends were 5 bases for V and 4 bases for J; bases not matched to a gene: 6. In DNA, the CDR3 is TGTGCCAGCAGTTACAGGGGTAGGTACGAGCAGTACTTC. Its translation is CASSYRGRYEQYF.

This clone appeared a single time. The chain links TRBV7-9 to TRBJ2-2, with TRBD1 matching 12 bases. Germline assignment: CDR1 SEHNR and CDR2 FQNEAQ (reference sequence). The CDR3 has 16 residues. Germline trimming cut 5 bases from V and 3 bases from J; bases unmatched to any gene: 4. CDR3 bases: TGTGCCAGCAGCCCGGGACAGGGGGCGGACACCGGGGAGCTGTTTTTT. Residues: CASSPGQGADTGELFF.

The CDR3: CTSSPVGGGQRGYTF. Here the CDR3 DNA reads TGCACCAGCAGCCCCGTCGGGGGGGGGCAAAGAGGCTACACCTTC. This chain links TRBV1 with TRBJ1-2. TRBV1 has pseudogene status. The CDR3 covers 15 residues.

The J gene is TRBJ2-7, the V gene TRBV2; no reliable D call. Trimming cost V 6 bases and J 2 bases, with 8 bases left between them. Germline loops: CDR1 SNHLY, CDR2 FYNNEI. CDR3 length: 12 amino acids. CDR3 sequence: CASRRLPYEQYF. The CDR3 DNA sequence: TGTGCCAGCAGGCGACTTCCCTACGAGCAGTACTTC.

This clone was observed a few times. J is TRBJ1-1 and V is TRBV5-1; the D is unclear. The V gene's germline CDR1 is SGHRS and CDR2 YFSETQ. CDR3 size: 15 residues. Between the trimmed V and J ends, which lost 3 bases and 9 bases, there was a span of 21 bases. The CDR3 DNA follows: TGCGCCAGCAGCTCCAATCCAAATTCCGGGTCCAAAGCTTTCTTT. Protein: CASSSNPNSGSKAFF.

The J gene is TRBJ1-1, the V gene TRBV6-1; the D gene is possibly TRBD1 (5 bases). Germline assignment: CDR1 MNHNS and CDR2 SASEGT. The V end was cut by 1 base, the J end by 5 bases, with 8 bases between. The CDR3 consists of 13 residues. The CDR3 is CASSEGRATEAFF. Written as DNA, the CDR3 is TGTGCCAGCAGTGAAGGCAGGGCAACTGAAGCTTTCTTT.

This clone has just one count. The chain couples TRBV7-9 to TRBJ2-1; D may be TRBD1 (5 bases). Looked up from germline, CDR1 is SEHNR and CDR2 is FQNEAQ (reference sequence). The V and J ends lost 5 bases and 8 bases respectively, with 16 bases between them. There are 14 residues in the CDR3. As DNA, the CDR3 is TGTGCCAGCAGCCAAGAGGCTTGGGGCTATGAGCAGTTCTTC. It specifies CASSQEAWGYEQFF.

J is TRBJ1-3 and V is TRBV5-6, with 8 bases aligning to TRBD1. Trimming removed 3 bases from V and 8 bases from J; junction bases left unmatched: 19. The CDR3 contains 18 residues. Germline-derived CDR1 and CDR2 are SGHDT and YYEEEE. DNA for the CDR3: TGTGCCAGCAGCTCCCCTTTAGCACCGGGACAGGACGGCGACACCATATATTTT. Protein product: CASSSPLAPGQDGDTIYF.

This rearrangement joins TRBV10-3 to TRBJ1-1; D is ambiguous. The germline V gene encodes CDR1 ENHRY and CDR2 SYGVKD. This CDR3 region has 15 residues. V was cut by 0 bases and J by 1 base, with 9 bases left in between. In DNA, the CDR3 is TGTGCCATCAGTGAGTCGGGCTCCGCGAACACTGAAGCTTTCTTT. Translating gives CAISESGSANTEAFF.

The CDR3: CASSLTPYNEQFF. CDR3 sequence (DNA): TGTGCCAGCAGTTTAACACCCTACAATGAGCAGTTCTTC. The chain uses TRBV6-6 and TRBJ2-1; D gene unclear. Deletions cut 4 bases from V and 2 bases from J, with 6 bases between. The CDR3 runs to 13 residues. CDR1 and CDR2 from the germline V gene are MNHNY and SVGAGI (reference sequence).

V is TRBV5-5 and J is TRBJ2-3, with D possibly TRBD2 on 5 matching bases. From germline, CDR1 is SGHKS and CDR2 YYEKEE (reference sequence). This CDR3 has 14 amino acids. V lost 1 base, J lost 4 bases, and 10 bases lay in between. CDR3 coding DNA: TGTGCCAGCAGCTTGAGCTCAGCGGCAGATACGCAGTATTTT. Encoded protein: CASSLSSAADTQYF.

The chain carries TRBV7-2 and TRBJ2-1, with unresolved D. Germline CDR1 is SGHTA and CDR2 is FQGNSA. The V gene lost 7 bases and the J gene lost 5 bases, with 18 bases spanning the gap. The CDR3 extends over 15 amino acids. As DNA, the CDR3 is TGTGCCAGCACCCCTATCCTAAGAATCCACAATGAGCAGTTCTTC. As protein: CASTPILRIHNEQFF.

This chain uses TRBV29-1 with TRBJ2-7, with 9 bases fitting TRBD2. The CDR3 has 13 residues. Unmatched junction bases numbered 6, after V lost 6 bases and J lost 3 bases. Germline CDR1 SQVTM, CDR2 ANQGSEA. CDR3 sequence (DNA): TGCAGCGTCGAACTAGCGGGCGACTACGAGCAGTACTTC. This codes for CSVELAGDYEQYF.

The chain couples TRBV5-4 to TRBJ2-7, with TRBD1 matching over 8 bases. The trim removed 5 bases at V and 7 bases at J, leaving 8 bases unmatched. The CDR3 contains 13 residues. The V gene's germline CDR1 is SGHNT and CDR2 YYREEE (reference sequence). The CDR3 sequence: CASSLPDREEQYF. For the CDR3, the DNA is TGTGCCAGCAGTTTACCGGACAGGGAAGAGCAGTACTTC.

This clone was counted only a few times. The gene calls are TRBV9 and TRBJ2-2, with D tentatively TRBD2 (6 bases). V lost 0 bases and J lost 2, with 8 bases in between. The CDR3 runs to 15 residues. CDR1 and CDR2 (germline): SGDLS, YYNGEE. The CDR3 nucleotides are TGTGCCAGCAGCGTAGGCGGGACTAACACCGGGGAGCTGTTTTTT. This codes for CASSVGGTNTGELFF.

The chain links TRBV27 to TRBJ2-5; TRBD2 aligns across 9 bases. Germline V gene data show CDR1 as MNHEY and CDR2 as SMNVEV (reference sequence). This CDR3 is built from 14 residues. Trimming took 5 bases from V and 6 from J; bases not matched to a gene: 7. The CDR3: CASSPSAGGKTQYF. Here the CDR3 DNA reads TGTGCCAGCAGTCCCTCGGCGGGGGGGAAGACCCAGTACTTC.

The chain joins TRBV4-3 to TRBJ2-7, with 7 bases aligning to TRBD2. The V gene's germline CDR1 is LGHNA and CDR2 YSLEER. This CDR3 is 14 amino acids long. The junction had 2 bases not matched to a gene; V was cut back by 1 base and J by 2 bases. Here the CDR3 reads CASSQVGGTYEQYF. The CDR3 DNA sequence: TGCGCCAGCAGCCAAGTGGGAGGGACCTACGAGCAGTACTTC.

CDR3 in amino acids: CASSTRPPGQGETQYF. In DNA, the CDR3 is TGTGCCAGCTCAACACGCCCACCGGGACAGGGAGAGACCCAGTACTTC. This chain joins TRBV18 and TRBJ2-5; 9 positions match TRBD1. Germline-derived CDR1 and CDR2 are KGHSH and LQKENI. The CDR3 contains 16 residues. With 5 bases clipped from V and 4 bases from J, the junction kept 11 bases outside the gene matches. Full variable domain (rest looked up from reference TRBV18 and TRBJ2-5): NAGVMQNPRHLVRRRGQEARLRCSPMKGHSHVYWYRQLPEEGLKFMVYLQKENIIDESGMPKERFSAEFPKEGPSILRIQQVVRGDSAAYFCASSTRPPGQGETQYFGPGTRLLVL.

A single count supports this clone. The chain employs TRBV19 and TRBJ1-1, with D possibly being TRBD1 (5 bases). V gave up 7 bases and J gave up 1 base, with 10 bases separating them. The CDR3 is 13 amino acids. Germline CDR1 reads LNHDA; CDR2 reads SQIVND (reference sequence). CDR3 nucleotides: TGTGCCAGTATCAGGGTCCAGAACACTGAAGCTTTCTTT. Its protein is CASIRVQNTEAFF.

In DNA, the CDR3 is TGTGCCAGCTCACCGAAGGGACACAATCAGCCCCAGCATTTT. Its translation: CASSPKGHNQPQHF. The chain employs TRBV18 and TRBJ1-5, with D possibly matching TRBD1 (6 bases). This CDR3 has 14 residues. CDR1 and CDR2 (germline): KGHSH, LQKENI. Trimming removed 3 bases at V and 3 bases at J, with 9 bases between.

This chain uses TRBV7-3 with TRBJ2-7; tentative D call: TRBD2 (5 bases). Germline values: CDR1 SGHTA, CDR2 FQGTGA. This CDR3 spans 14 amino acids. With 7 bases removed from V and 0 bases from J, the gap between germline ends came to 13 bases. The CDR3 DNA is TGTGCCAGCACCAAACTAGGGCCCTCCTACGAGCAGTACTTC. It codes for CASTKLGPSYEQYF.

This chain links TRBV27 with TRBJ1-2; 8 bases are shared with TRBD1. V shed 6 bases and J 2 bases; nucleotides not matched to a gene: 8. The CDR3 spans 15 residues. The germline CDR1 and CDR2 sequences are MNHEY and SMNVEV (reference sequence). CDR3 region: CASSRFGTGNYGYTF. The CDR3 DNA is TGTGCCAGCAGCCGCTTCGGGACAGGAAACTATGGCTACACCTTC.

The chain combines TRBV5-1 with TRBJ2-7; TRBD1 matches 7 bases. CDR3 length equals 15 residues. Germline V gives CDR1 SGHRS, CDR2 YFSETQ. J lost 0 bases, V lost 4 bases, and 7 bases had no gene match. The CDR3 sequence is CASSRDSWSSYEQYF. CDR3 in DNA: TGCGCCAGCAGCCGGGACAGTTGGAGCTCCTACGAGCAGTACTTC.

The rearrangement joins TRBV7-2 to TRBJ2-1; TRBD1 agrees at 8 bases. The germline gives CDR1 SGHTA, CDR2 FQGNSA. This CDR3 is 15 amino acids long. The V gene end was trimmed by 1 base and the J gene end by 1 base; junction bases not matched to a gene: 0. As DNA, the CDR3 is TGTGCCAGCAGCTTAGGACAGGGGTCCTACAATGAGCAGTTCTTC. This encodes CASSLGQGSYNEQFF.